This entry lists 9 T cell receptor beta chains sequenced from one sample in a study of cytomegalovirus exposure and HLA in healthy donors. PCR amplification relied on 60 Vbeta primers (plus 13 Jbeta primers). Data came from immunoSEQ multiplex PCR; TCRdb stores just in-frame clones and leaves some out. The sample yields some 150,000 clones, around 87% seen once. The specimen sequenced was PBMCs. These receptors all stem from a woman aged 25 to 39 in good health and CMV-seronegative.

The rearrangement links TRBV2 to TRBJ2-7; 9 positions match TRBD1. The germline gives CDR1 SNHLY, CDR2 FYNNEI. The CDR3 is made up of 12 amino acids. V trimming: 6 bases; J trimming: 4 bases; junction bases outside the gene matches: 1. As DNA, the CDR3 is TGTGCCAGCAGGGGGACAGGGTACGAGCAGTACTTC. Translating it yields CASRGTGYEQYF.

The CDR3 DNA is TGTGCCAGCAGCGTAGAAGAACAGGGGCGGCGAAACTATGGCTACACCTTC. Amino acid sequence: CASSVEEQGRRNYGYTF. The chain carries TRBV9 and TRBJ1-2; TRBD1 aligns across 7 bases. CDR1 SGDLS and CDR2 YYNGEE come from the germline V gene. Trimming at V came to 0 bases and at J to 2 bases, leaving 10 bases not matched to a gene. The CDR3 length is 17 residues.

The V call is TRBV5-1, the J call TRBJ2-2; 11 bases fit TRBD2. The CDR3 spans 16 residues. The germline V gene encodes CDR1 SGHRS and CDR2 YFSETQ. V lost 2 bases, J lost 4 bases, and 4 bases stayed unmatched. The CDR3 region has the DNA TGCGCCAGCAGCTTTCTAGGGACTAGCGGCACCGGGGAGCTGTTTTTT. Its protein is CASSFLGTSGTGELFF.

The rearrangement joins TRBV7-9 to TRBJ2-1, with 7 bases that match TRBD1. Germline V lookup: CDR1 SEHNR, CDR2 FQNEAQ (reference sequence). CDR3 length: 16 residues. Trimming at V came to 5 bases and at J to 9 bases, leaving 16 bases not matched to a gene. The DNA for the CDR3 is TGTGCCAGCAGCACGTCTACAGGGGTCCTTTTTCCTGAGCAGTTCTTC. This codes for CASSTSTGVLFPEQFF. The full variable domain, its missing parts supplied by reference TRBV7-9 and TRBJ2-1, is DTGVSQNPRHKITKRGQNVTFRCDPISEHNRLYWYRQTLGQGPEFLTYFQNEAQLEKSRLLSDRFSAERPKGSFSTLEIQRTEQGDSAMYLCASSTSTGVLFPEQFFGPGTRLTVL.

V is TRBV5-4 and J is TRBJ2-7, with TRBD2 identical over 9 bases. Losses at the gene ends were 4 bases for V and 2 bases for J; bases not matched to a gene: 7. This CDR3 has 15 residues. CDR1 SGHNT and CDR2 YYREEE come from the germline V gene (reference sequence). CDR3 DNA: TGTGCCAGCAGCAGTGGACTAGCGAACCCCTACGAGCAGTACTTC. This encodes CASSSGLANPYEQYF.

This sequence joins TRBV13 and TRBJ2-3; 8 nucleotides agree with TRBD2. CDR1 and CDR2 (germline): PRHDT, FYEKMQ (reference sequence). Unmatched junction bases numbered 5, after V lost 4 bases and J lost 2 bases. This CDR3 has 15 residues. This CDR3 reads CASSWGTRTTDTQYF. CDR3 in DNA: TGTGCCAGCAGCTGGGGGACTAGGACCACAGATACGCAGTATTTT.

This clone was observed a single time. This chain links TRBV30 with TRBJ2-1, with 8 bases fitting TRBD2. The junction had 5 bases not matched to a gene; V was cut back by 4 bases and J by 6 bases. This CDR3 is built from 13 residues. The germline V gene encodes CDR1 GTSNPN and CDR2 SVGIG (reference sequence). Here the CDR3 DNA reads TGTGCCTGGAACGGGGGGGCCAGCAATGAGCAGTTCTTC. Its protein is CAWNGGASNEQFF.

This chain joins TRBV7-2 and TRBJ2-2, with D perhaps matching TRBD1 (6 bases). The CDR3 length is 16 residues. CDR1 and CDR2 from the germline V gene are SGHTA and FQGNSA. Trimming pared 2 bases from V and 6 bases from J, leaving 16 bases between. The CDR3 sequence: CASSLFSRGNAGELFF. CDR3 nucleotide sequence: TGTGCCAGCAGCTTATTCTCCAGGGGTAATGCCGGGGAGCTGTTTTTT.

The V call is TRBV10-3, the J call TRBJ1-2, with no clear D. The CDR3 extends over 14 amino acids. Germline V gives CDR1 ENHRY, CDR2 SYGVKD. V was clipped by 3 bases and J by 0 bases, with 8 bases between them. The chain's CDR3 is CAISEGVPNYGYTF. For the CDR3, the DNA is TGTGCCATCAGTGAAGGAGTCCCTAACTATGGCTACACCTTC.